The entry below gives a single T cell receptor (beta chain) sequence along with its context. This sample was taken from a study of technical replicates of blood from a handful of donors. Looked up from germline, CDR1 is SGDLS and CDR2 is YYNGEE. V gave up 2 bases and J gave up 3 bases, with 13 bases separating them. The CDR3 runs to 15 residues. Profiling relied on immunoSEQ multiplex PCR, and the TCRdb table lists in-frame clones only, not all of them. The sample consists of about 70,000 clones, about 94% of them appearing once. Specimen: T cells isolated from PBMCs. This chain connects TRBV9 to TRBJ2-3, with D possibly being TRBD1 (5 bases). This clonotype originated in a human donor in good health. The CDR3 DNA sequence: TGTGCCAGCAGCGTGACTTCAGGGTTAACAGATACGCAGTATTTT. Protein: CASSVTSGLTDTQYF.